Below, 5 T cell receptor beta chains from the same sample are listed, as sequenced in a study of T cell repertoires in cytomegalovirus infection. TCRdb reprocessed the reads with MiXCR, giving one entry per CDR3 protein. The sample has fewer than 30,000 distinct CDR3 sequences; 20% to 25% are singletons. Their antigens remain unidentified. The sample in question was CD8+ T cells from cultured PBMCs, obtained from culture after CMV antigen stimulation. These receptors all come from a human donor in good health (CMV status not recorded). Some clones in this sample may be carry-over from other donors' samples.

This clonotype was seen repeatedly, ten times or more. The J gene is TRBJ2-7, the V gene TRBV7-2; D gene uncertain. This CDR3 has 13 residues. Germline V gene sequence: CDR1 SGHTA, CDR2 FQGNSA. V was clipped by 5 bases and J by 5 bases, with 13 bases between them. The CDR3 spells CASSQRKSDEQYF. The CDR3 DNA reads TGTGCCAGCAGCCAAAGGAAGTCCGACGAGCAGTACTTC.

The rearrangement joins TRBV10-3 to TRBJ1-1, with 10 bases matching TRBD1. The CDR3 is 15 residues long. CDR1 and CDR2 (germline): ENHRY, SYGVKD. J gave up 5 bases and V 8 bases, and 11 bases lay outside the gene matches. The CDR3 protein is CAIRTATGGRTEAFF. The CDR3, as DNA: TGTGCCATCCGTACTGCGACAGGGGGCAGAACTGAAGCTTTCTTT.

This clonotype was picked up many times. This rearrangement joins TRBV7-2 to TRBJ2-7, with 9 bases fitting TRBD1. With 2 bases clipped from V and 3 bases from J, the junction kept 2 bases outside the gene matches. The germline CDR1 and CDR2 sequences are SGHTA and FQGNSA. The CDR3 extends over 14 amino acids. The CDR3 nucleotides read TGTGCCAGCAGCTTAACAGGGGGCAACTACGAGCAGTACTTC. Its translation is CASSLTGGNYEQYF. The variable domain in full, with the rest retrieved from reference TRBV7-2 and TRBJ2-7, is GAGVSQSPSNKVTEKGKDVELRCDPISGHTALYWYRQSLGQGLEFLIYFQGNSAPDKSGLPSDRFSAERTGGSVSTLTIQRTQQEDSAVYLCASSLTGGNYEQYFGPGTRLTVT.

This clonotype showed up many times. The CDR3 spells CASSYGAGSHEQYF. CDR3 nucleotides: TGTGCCAGCAGCTACGGGGCAGGGTCCCACGAGCAGTACTTC. This chain connects TRBV5-4 to TRBJ2-7, with D possibly being TRBD1 or TRBD2 (5 bases each). Trimming shortened V by 3 bases and J by 5 bases, and 15 bases separated the two germline ends. Germline CDR1 reads SGHNT; CDR2 reads YYREEE (reference sequence). This CDR3 is built from 14 residues.

This clonotype was observed a handful of times. The chain joins TRBV6-6 to TRBJ2-1; D is uncertain. Germline CDR1 MNHNY, CDR2 SVGAGI (reference sequence). Trimming left V 2 bases short and J 7 bases short, with 12 bases between. This CDR3 is 14 amino acids long. CDR3 sequence: CASSYRTTVNEQFF. The DNA for the CDR3 is TGTGCCAGCAGTTACCGTACGACCGTGAATGAGCAGTTCTTC.